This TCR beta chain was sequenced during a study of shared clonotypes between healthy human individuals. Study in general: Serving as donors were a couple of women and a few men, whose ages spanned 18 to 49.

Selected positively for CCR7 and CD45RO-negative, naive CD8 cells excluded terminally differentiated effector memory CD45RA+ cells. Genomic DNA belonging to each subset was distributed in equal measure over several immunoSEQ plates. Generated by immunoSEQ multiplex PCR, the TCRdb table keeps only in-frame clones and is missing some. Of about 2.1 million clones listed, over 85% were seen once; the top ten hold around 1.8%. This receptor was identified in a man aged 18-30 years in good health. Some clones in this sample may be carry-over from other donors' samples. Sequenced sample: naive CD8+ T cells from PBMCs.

The CDR3 region has the DNA TGTGCCTGGATGGGAAGGTCGGACTATGGCTACACCTTC. This sequence encodes CAWMGRSDYGYTF. The rearrangement links TRBV30 to TRBJ1-2, with D unclear. From germline, CDR1 is GTSNPN and CDR2 SVGIG (reference sequence). This CDR3 contains 13 residues. The ends were cut back, 4 bases at V and 3 bases at J, with 12 bases in the middle.